This T cell receptor beta chain was documented in a study of shared clonotypes between healthy human individuals (TCRdb year 2020). Broadly, across the study: The cohort comprised a couple of women and three men aged 18 to 49 years. For each donor, CD4 naive and CD4 memory were each run on three plates, CD8 naive on two plates, and CD8 memory on one plate. To estimate repertoire size and how much clonotype sharing occurs between individuals, the study deeply sequenced the blood TCR repertoires of about 5 healthy adults. Different laboratories and diverse techniques were used to prepare libraries and sequence TCR repertoires, to increase sequencing depth and limit assay-specific biases. Leukapheresis yielded between about 0.94 and 9.5 billion PBMCs per donor. The paper's findings and limits, for the study overall: Sampling was restricted to blood, and TCR repertoires in tissue are likely to differ from TCR repertoires in blood. Naive subsets generally had larger estimated clonotype richness than memory subsets did. About 5% of naive CD4, 3.5% of naive CD8, approximately 2% of memory CD4, and 0.35% to 0.4% of memory CD8 clonotypes were shared across four donors. Rarefaction of sorted-subset datasets indicated incomplete sequencing despite the large sequencing depth. Compared with non-shared clonotypes, clonotypes shared by all four sorted-subset donors had higher generation probabilities. Because the study included only a small number of donors, the genetic and exposure-history diversity represented was limited. Pairwise subsampling led to the expectation that sequencing depth would affect the degree of clonotype sharing among donors.

TCR CDR3 regions were amplified from genomic DNA by multiplex PCR using the deep immunoSEQ assay. Extracted genomic DNA from each cell subset was distributed evenly across all wells of several immunoSEQ 96-well plates, and each plate was treated as a replicate. For sorted subsets, each replicate PCR was loaded with 200 ng genomic DNA, equivalent to about 30,000 T cell genomes. The purified libraries were quantified using a Qubit 3.0 fluorometer, sized with a Bioanalyzer 2100, and then quantified again using the KAPA Library Quantification kit. Every immunoSEQ 96-well plate was sequenced on a dedicated single-read 150-cycle Illumina NextSeq 550 flow cell. The source study handled its data this way. Because the immunoSEQ output included only junctional sequences and no quality scores, the filtering could not be the same as the filtering used for full-length reads. Sequences were annotated with PyIR, a Python wrapper for IgBLAST v1.9, using IMGT germline references to assign V/J genes and CDR3. Reads with weak V/J assignments (E-value above 1e-6), missing CDR3, stop codons, out-of-frame junctions, or ambiguous translated residues were removed. A V3J clonotype was defined by an identical inferred V gene, J gene, and CDR3 amino acid sequence. Percentage overlap between repertoires was computed as shared unique clonotypes divided by the size of the smaller repertoire. RTK rarefaction, the Chao1 estimator, and Recon v2.1 estimates of unobserved clonotypes were used to assess repertoire richness. OLGA was used to compute generation probabilities for all TCRbeta clonotypes that the gDNA method yielded from four donors. TCRdb mirrors the immuneACCESS table, restricted to in-frame sequences. Some clones are absent from its copies; in checked studies, under half trace to an unresolved V gene, and the reason for the others is unknown. That table gives V, J and clone size, and the DNA gave D and trimming. For this sample there are 2,500,000 or so clones; roughly 90% appear just once. Of the sample, about 0.36% falls within the top ten clones.

From the cysteine up to the phenylalanine, the CDR3 has a length of 17 residues. Only the CDR3 part of the read is kept: 51 bases, read in frame from the first base. CDR1 SGHRS and CDR2 YFSETQ are derived from the germline V gene. V is pared back by 1 base and J by 3 bases, with 16 bases lying between the germline termini. About this clone: No antigen is known for it. Per-nucleotide qualities are absent, and no much larger clonotype sits a single base away.

Healthy HIV-negative adults with no recently reported acute infections or vaccinations were included as donors. Every donor was a Caucasian adult living in Nashville, Tennessee, USA. CD4+ T cells were enriched by magnetic negative selection, after which naive cells were positively selected on CD45RA and the negative fraction was taken as the memory subset. Blood was obtained by leukapheresis, after which PBMCs were separated by Ficoll-Histopaque density gradient centrifugation and cryopreserved in liquid nitrogen vapor phase. Analytical flow cytometry was used to check the purity and quantity of each magnetically sorted T cell population. Each sorted fraction had its genomic DNA isolated and then quantified by UV absorbance on a Nanodrop 2000c.

The sequenced sample consisted of naive CD4+ T cells from PBMCs. The cell subset or site label here, explained by the study, means: CD45RA+ positively selected. This sequence uses TRBV5-1 and TRBJ2-2; TRBD2 might be the D gene, on 6 matching bases. This sequence originates from a man younger than 30 in good health. Some clones in this sample may be carry-over from other donors' samples. The CDR3 corresponds to CASSLNGSPGDTGELFF. The nucleotide sequence reads as follows: TGCGCCAGCAGCTTGAATGGAAGTCCGGGGGACACCGGGGAGCTGTTTTTT.